This T cell receptor (beta chain) is drawn from a study of CD8 T cells in ankylosing spondylitis. General study results and limits: Reportedly, significant enrichment of disease-linked clones occurred in matched ankylosing spondylitis synovial fluid.

Details on this clonotype: Its antigen is not known.

With 4 bases clipped from V and 1 base from J, the junction kept 7 bases outside the gene matches. This CDR3 is built from 16 residues. The germline CDR1 and CDR2 sequences are MNHNS and SASEGT. As the method for making TCR beta libraries, quantitative 5'-RACE with molecular barcodes was used. TCRdb used MiXCR to reprocess the 5' RACE reads, holding one entry per CDR3 protein. Among about 160,000 distinct CDR3 sequences listed, approximately 16% were seen once. The sample consisted of blood, either unsorted or a sorted T cell fraction (not recorded which). This sequence joins TRBV6-1 and TRBJ2-1; TRBD1 matches at 7 bases. The TCR originated in a male donor with ankylosing spondylitis or in good health (not recorded which). CDR3 sequence (DNA): TGTGCCAGCAGTGCTGACCCAGGGGGTTCCTACAATGAGCAGTTCTTC. Amino acid sequence: CASSADPGGSYNEQFF.